The 27 T cell receptor beta chains below come from one sample, sequenced in a study of blood T cell repertoires in COVID-19 (TCRdb year 2020). The library was obtained by the immunoSEQ multiplex PCR assay. Drawn from immuneACCESS, this table holds only the in-frame rearrangements with V and J called that TCRdb kept. Clones are partly lost; checked studies trace under half to an unresolved V gene and leave the rest unexplained. Across this sample there are under 400,000 clones, with about 89% seen only once. The top ten clones comprise 8.5% to 12% of the sample. What was sequenced was peripheral blood. These receptors were obtained from a woman in her twenties or thirties with COVID-19, enrolled during active disease.

This clone occurred a few times. The CDR3 loop is CASSESTPSSYNEQFF. The CDR3 coding sequence is TGCGCCAGCAGTGAGTCGACTCCTAGCTCCTACAATGAGCAGTTCTTC. This chain joins TRBV10-1 and TRBJ2-1; D unresolved. V was shortened by 0 bases and J by 0 bases, with 9 bases between the two germline ends. The CDR3 consists of 16 residues. Germline values: CDR1 WNHNN, CDR2 SYGVQD (reference sequence).

The chain recombines TRBV27 with TRBJ2-7, with TRBD2 matching 8 bases. This CDR3 spans 17 amino acids. Germline V lookup: CDR1 MNHEY, CDR2 SMNVEV (reference sequence). V trimming: 3 bases; J trimming: 0 bases; junction bases outside the gene matches: 10. The CDR3, as DNA: TGTGCCAGCAGTTTTCCCCGCAAGCGGGAGACCTCCTACGAGCAGTACTTC. Translating it yields CASSFPRKRETSYEQYF.

This clone was counted a single time. Here the CDR3 reads CASRAENIQYF. CDR3 nucleotide sequence: TGTGCCAGCAGGGCAGAAAACATTCAGTACTTC. The rearrangement uses TRBV28 and TRBJ2-4, with D unclear. Germline V lookup: CDR1 MDHEN, CDR2 SYDVKM. This CDR3 comprises 11 residues. The V gene lost 6 bases and the J gene lost 5 bases, with 5 bases spanning the gap. Variable domain in full (rest from reference TRBV28 and TRBJ2-4): DVKVTQSSRYLVKRTGEKVFLECVQDMDHENMFWYRQDPGLGLRLIYFSYDVKMKEKGDIPEGYSVSREKKERFSLILESASTNQTSMYLCASRAENIQYFGAGTRLSVL.

This chain links TRBV10-1 with TRBJ2-2; D unclear. V was cut by 0 bases and J by 3 bases, with 5 bases left in between. Per the germline V gene, CDR1 is WNHNN and CDR2 is SYGVQD (reference sequence). This CDR3 spans 14 amino acids. CDR3 protein: CASSESAHTGELFF. CDR3 sequence (DNA): TGCGCCAGCAGTGAGTCGGCTCACACCGGGGAGCTGTTTTTT.

CDR3 bases: TGTGCCAGCTCTCCCGGACTAGCCGAGACCCAGTACTTC. Translating it yields CASSPGLAETQYF. The chain links TRBV18 to TRBJ2-5, with TRBD2 matching over 8 bases. The germline V gene encodes CDR1 KGHSH and CDR2 LQKENI. V trimming: 6 bases; J trimming: 5 bases; junction bases outside the gene matches: 5. The CDR3 has 13 residues.

The rearrangement links TRBV7-2 to TRBJ1-5; 8 nucleotides agree with TRBD1. This CDR3 spans 15 amino acids. Germline V gene sequence: CDR1 SGHTA, CDR2 FQGNSA. Trimming at V came to 5 bases and at J to 2 bases, leaving 5 bases not matched to a gene. The CDR3 DNA reads as TGTGCCAGCAGCATCTCAGGGGGCCGCAATCAGCCCCAGCATTTT. Translated: CASSISGGRNQPQHF.

The chain has TRBV5-1 and TRBJ2-1; tentatively, D is TRBD2 (6 bases). Trimming left V 3 bases short and J 3 bases short, with 13 bases between. Germline CDR1 is SGHRS and CDR2 is YFSETQ. CDR3 length: 15 residues. The CDR3 DNA follows: TGCGCCAGCAGCTATGACGGGGGAGACTACAATGAGCAGTTCTTC. Amino acids: CASSYDGGDYNEQFF.

The chain uses TRBV18 and TRBJ1-2, with D perhaps matching TRBD1 (5 bases). This CDR3 comprises 16 residues. Germline loops: CDR1 KGHSH, CDR2 LQKENI. The V gene lost 0 bases and the J gene lost 4 bases, with 15 bases spanning the gap. The DNA for the CDR3 is TGTGCCAGCTCACCACCGGTGGCGAGGAGGGGCTATGGCTACACCTTC. Residues: CASSPPVARRGYGYTF.

The chain employs TRBV29-1 and TRBJ1-3; the D is unclear. The CDR3 sequence is 13 residues long. The germline CDR1 and CDR2 sequences are SQVTM and ANQGSEA. Trimming pared 4 bases from V and 4 bases from J, leaving 11 bases between. The CDR3 reads CSVARSGGNTIYF. In DNA form, the CDR3 reads TGCAGCGTTGCCCGCTCCGGGGGAAACACCATATATTTT.

About this clone: At one of its ends the junction is not consistent with the germline gene, which may arise from a read error. The chain couples TRBV5-4 to TRBJ2-1; TRBD2 aligns across 12 bases. Germline lookup yields CDR1 SGHNT and CDR2 YYREEE (reference sequence). The CDR3 runs 20 residues. As DNA, the CDR3 is TGTGCCAGCAGGGACAGGGCCGGGACTAGCGGGTATACAGTCTACTATGAGCAGTTCTTC. It yields the protein CASRDRAGTSGYTVYYEQFF.

The chain combines TRBV7-2 with TRBJ2-7; 7 bases match TRBD1. This CDR3 comprises 14 residues. Trimming at V came to 3 bases and at J to 3 bases, leaving 5 bases not matched to a gene. Germline V gene sequence: CDR1 SGHTA, CDR2 FQGNSA. The CDR3 spells CASSFLGQYYEQYF. In DNA form, the CDR3 reads TGTGCCAGCAGCTTTTTGGGACAGTACTACGAGCAGTACTTC.

This clone was found once. In DNA form, the CDR3 reads TGTGCCAGCAGCGCACCGGCTCACACAGGGAGTGAGCAGTTCTTC. Translation gives CASSAPAHTGSEQFF. The chain links TRBV9 to TRBJ2-1; weak D call: TRBD1 (6 bases). V was pared by 3 bases and J by 9 bases, with 19 bases between. Germline V gives CDR1 SGDLS, CDR2 YYNGEE. This CDR3 is built from 15 residues.

This sequence joins TRBV11-2 and TRBJ1-5; no definite D call. CDR1 SGHAT and CDR2 FQNNGV come from the germline V gene. This CDR3 comprises 15 residues. V lost 8 bases, J lost 6 bases, and 20 bases lay in between. This chain's CDR3 is CASVHGMAYGQPQHF. Here the CDR3 DNA reads TGTGCCAGCGTTCACGGGATGGCATATGGTCAGCCCCAGCATTTT.

This clone was detected once. The chain is built from TRBV13 and TRBJ2-3, with 7 bases aligning to TRBD2. This CDR3 contains 16 residues. Germline loops: CDR1 PRHDT, CDR2 FYEKMQ (reference sequence). The junction had 9 bases not matched to a gene; V was cut back by 3 bases and J by 3 bases. CDR3 sequence (DNA): TGTGCCAGCAGCTTTGAAGGGCTAGCGGTAACAGATACGCAGTATTTT. It yields the protein CASSFEGLAVTDTQYF.

This clone was seen once. The rearrangement uses TRBV1 and TRBJ1-5; TRBD1, the D gene given by the table, was not confirmed from the DNA. TRBV1 is reported as a pseudogene. The CDR3 covers 17 residues. CDR3 amino acids: CTSSQWRTGKANQPQHF. In nucleotides, the CDR3 is TGCACCAGCAGCCAATGGCGGACAGGGAAAGCCAATCAGCCCCAGCATTTT.

The chain is built from TRBV2 and TRBJ2-3; D not resolved. CDR1 and CDR2 from the germline V gene are SNHLY and FYNNEI. Trimming took off 2 bases at V and 0 bases at J, with 9 bases between the two ends. This CDR3 spans 15 amino acids. CDR3 protein: CASSEFAESTDTQYF. The DNA of the CDR3 is TGTGCCAGCAGTGAATTTGCTGAGAGCACAGATACGCAGTATTTT.

The rearrangement joins TRBV4-1 to TRBJ2-7; 7 bases fit TRBD1. The CDR3 is made up of 14 amino acids. The ends lost 0 bases at V and 4 bases at J; junction bases unmatched: 3. Germline CDR1 MGHRA, CDR2 YSYEKL. This CDR3 reads CASSQELGQYEQYF. DNA of the CDR3: TGCGCCAGCAGCCAAGAGCTGGGACAGTACGAGCAGTACTTC.

This clone was detected a few times. The chain has TRBV7-9 and TRBJ2-7; D perhaps matches TRBD1 (6 bases). Trimming took 5 bases from V and 0 from J, leaving 20 bases between them. CDR1 is SEHNR and CDR2 is FQNEAQ in the germline V gene (reference sequence). The CDR3 sequence is 17 residues long. The CDR3 sequence: CASSRGQGSSSSYEQYF. CDR3 in DNA: TGTGCCAGCAGCCGTGGTCAGGGGTCCTCAAGCTCCTACGAGCAGTACTTC. The full variable domain, completed using reference TRBV7-9 and TRBJ2-7, is DTGVSQNPRHKITKRGQNVTFRCDPISEHNRLYWYRQTLGQGPEFLTYFQNEAQLEKSRLLSDRFSAERPKGSFSTLEIQRTEQGDSAMYLCASSRGQGSSSSYEQYFGPGTRLTVT.

V and J are TRBV3-1 (or the pseudogene TRBV3-2) and TRBJ1-1, with D possibly being TRBD1 (5 bases). V shed 5 bases and J shed 5 bases, with 15 bases lying between them. This CDR3 contains 14 residues. CDR1 and CDR2 (germline): LGHDT, YNNKEL (reference sequence). CDR3 protein: CASSDSPGGTEAFF. The CDR3, as DNA: TGTGCCAGCAGCGACAGCCCCGGGGGGACTGAAGCTTTCTTT.

J is TRBJ1-1 and V is TRBV28, with a possible D match to TRBD1 (5 bases). V was clipped by 4 bases and J by 10 bases, with 25 bases between them. The CDR3 loop spans 16 amino acids. Germline V CDR1 and CDR2: MDHEN, SYDVKM. The chain's CDR3 is CASSSSEGRGWRRAFF. The CDR3 DNA is TGTGCCAGCAGTTCCTCGGAGGGTAGGGGATGGAGGAGAGCTTTCTTT.

The V and J genes are TRBV14 and TRBJ2-7; D is possibly TRBD1 (7 bases). The germline CDR1 and CDR2 sequences are SGHDN and FVKESK. Trimming cost V 3 bases and J 6 bases, with 18 bases left between them. This CDR3 is 15 amino acids long. For the CDR3, the DNA is TGTGCCAGCAGCCACCGCAGACAGGGAGGAGGCGAGCAGTACTTC. Amino acids: CASSHRRQGGGEQYF.

This clone appeared a single time. The V gene is TRBV29-1, the J gene TRBJ2-7, with 8 bases identical to TRBD2. The CDR3 length is 15 residues. V shed 5 bases and J 3 bases; nucleotides not matched to a gene: 12. Germline V gives CDR1 SQVTM, CDR2 ANQGSEA. CDR3 bases: TGCAGCGTTCTGCGGGAGGACAAGATCTTCTACGAGCAGTACTTC. Amino acids: CSVLREDKIFYEQYF.

The rearrangement links TRBV20-1 to TRBJ2-1, with TRBD2 matching 7 bases. The CDR3 loop spans 18 amino acids. Germline V gene data show CDR1 as DFQATT and CDR2 as SNEGSKA (reference sequence). V was clipped by 3 bases and J by 1 base; unmatched bases: 15. The CDR3 bases are TGCAGTGCTAGTTATGTTGGGAGGGCCAATCCGTCCTACAATGAGCAGTTCTTC. Encoded protein: CSASYVGRANPSYNEQFF.

This clone showed up just a few times. The chain has TRBV6-5 and TRBJ2-1; 12 nucleotides match TRBD2. Germline CDR1 reads MNHEY; CDR2 reads SVGAGI. CDR3 size: 15 residues. V was clipped by 6 bases and J by 8 bases; unmatched bases: 8. CDR3 sequence (DNA): TGTGCCAGCAGCTTCGGACTAGCGGGAAACGATGAGCAGTTCTTC. Translation: CASSFGLAGNDEQFF.

The chain uses TRBV24-1 and TRBJ2-5, with 10 bases aligning to TRBD1. The CDR3 contains 15 residues. The germline V gene encodes CDR1 KGHDR and CDR2 SFDVKD. The V and J ends lost 0 bases and 5 bases, in that order; junction bases with no gene match: 2. The CDR3 region has the DNA TGTGCCACCAGTGATTTGAGGACAGGGGGGGAGACCCAGTACTTC. This gives the protein CATSDLRTGGETQYF.

CDR3 sequence: CASSLTGRTDTQYF. CDR3 bases: TGTGCCAGCAGTTTGACAGGGCGCACAGATACGCAGTATTTT. The gene calls are TRBV28 and TRBJ2-3; 7 nucleotides agree with TRBD1. The CDR3 has 14 residues. V gave up 3 bases and J gave up 1 base; unmatched junction bases: 1. CDR1 is MDHEN, CDR2 SYDVKM, per germline.

In this sample, this clone turned up once. The chain is built from TRBV18 and TRBJ1-1; D uncertain. CDR3 length: 12 residues. Trimming shortened V by 3 bases and J by 11 bases, and 13 bases separated the two germline ends. In germline, CDR1 is KGHSH, CDR2 LQKENI. The CDR3 DNA reads as TGTGCCAGCTCACCTCGAGGCGGGGAGGCTTTCTTT. It yields the protein CASSPRGGEAFF. Combining the CDR3 with reference TRBV18 and TRBJ1-1 gives the whole variable domain NAGVMQNPRHLVRRRGQEARLRCSPMKGHSHVYWYRQLPEEGLKFMVYLQKENIIDESGMPKERFSAEFPKEGPSILRIQQVVRGDSAAYFCASSPRGGEAFFGQGTRLTVV.